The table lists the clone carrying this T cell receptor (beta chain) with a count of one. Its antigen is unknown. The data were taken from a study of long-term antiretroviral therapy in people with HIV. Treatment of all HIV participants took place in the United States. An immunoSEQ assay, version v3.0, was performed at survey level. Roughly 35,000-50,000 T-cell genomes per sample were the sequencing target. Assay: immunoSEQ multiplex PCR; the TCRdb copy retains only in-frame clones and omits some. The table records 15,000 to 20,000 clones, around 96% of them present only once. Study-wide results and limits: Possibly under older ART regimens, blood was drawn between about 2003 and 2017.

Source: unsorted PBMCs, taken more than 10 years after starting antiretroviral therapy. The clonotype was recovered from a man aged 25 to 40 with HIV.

The chain's CDR3 is CASSRGQDRRNTEAFF. For the CDR3, the DNA is TGCGCCAGCAGTCGAGGACAGGATCGAAGGAACACTGAAGCTTTCTTT. The chain carries TRBV5-1 and TRBJ1-1, with TRBD1 matching over 7 bases. Looked up from germline, CDR1 is SGHRS and CDR2 is YFSETQ. J gave up 1 base and V 5 bases, and 11 bases lay outside the gene matches. The CDR3 covers 16 residues.